This T cell receptor (beta chain) is drawn from a study of blood T cell repertoires in COVID-19. Study details: Material from acute and convalescent COVID-19 was sourced from the United States, Italy and Spain. From T cells, B-cell-depleted T cells, or PBMCs came the material, which was cDNA or gDNA.

CDR3 length equals 14 residues. Study processing details: From reference gene primer amplification, estimates of nucleated cell counts were derived. TCRdb's table, derived via immunoSEQ multiplex PCR, lists solely in-frame clones and lacks some. Clonal size and the V and J genes are those of that table, whereas D and trimming came from the DNA. The sample lists 68,000 or so clones; 85% to 90% were seen once. The receptor was isolated from a man in his forties or fifties with active COVID-19. V gene TRBV21-1 combines with J gene TRBJ2-7; the table's D call, TRBD2, has no DNA check behind it. TRBV21-1 is noted as a pseudogene. Sequencing was performed on peripheral blood. CDR3: CASSNGGGRYEQYF. The CDR3 nucleotides are TGTGCCAGCAGCAACGGGGGAGGAAGATACGAGCAGTACTTC.